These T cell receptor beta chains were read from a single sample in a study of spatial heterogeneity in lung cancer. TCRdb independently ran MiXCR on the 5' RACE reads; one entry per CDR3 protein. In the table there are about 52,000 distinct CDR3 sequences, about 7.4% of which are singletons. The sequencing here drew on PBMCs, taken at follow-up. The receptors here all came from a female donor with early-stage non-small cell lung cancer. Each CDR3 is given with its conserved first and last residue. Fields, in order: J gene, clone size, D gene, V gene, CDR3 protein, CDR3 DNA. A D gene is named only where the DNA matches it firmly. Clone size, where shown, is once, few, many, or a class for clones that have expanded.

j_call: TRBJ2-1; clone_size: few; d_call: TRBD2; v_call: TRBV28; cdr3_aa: CASSSPSTSGGTNNEQFF; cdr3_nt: TGTGCCAGCAGTTCCCCATCGACTAGCGGGGGGACTAACAATGAGCAGTTCTTC
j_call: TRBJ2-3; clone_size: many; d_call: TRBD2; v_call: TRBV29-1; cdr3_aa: CSVEYLPRTSGYTDTQYF; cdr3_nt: TGCAGCGTTGAATATCTTCCCAGGACTAGCGGATACACAGATACGCAGTATTTT
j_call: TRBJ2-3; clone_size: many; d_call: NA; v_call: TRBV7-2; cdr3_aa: CASSLGLSTDTQYF; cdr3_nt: TGTGCCAGCAGCTTGGGTCTTAGCACAGATACGCAGTATTTT
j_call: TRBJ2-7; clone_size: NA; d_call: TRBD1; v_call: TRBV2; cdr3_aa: CASTQGASSYEQYF; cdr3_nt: TGTGCCAGCACCCAGGGGGCCTCTTCCTACGAGCAGTACTTC
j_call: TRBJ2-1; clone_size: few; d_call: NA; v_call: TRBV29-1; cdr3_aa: CSVEGGGSYNEQFF; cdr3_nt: TGCAGCGTTGAGGGAGGGGGGAGCTACAATGAGCAGTTCTTC
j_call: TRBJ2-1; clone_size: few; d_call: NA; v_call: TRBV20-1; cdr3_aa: CSARDLGGLHNEQFF; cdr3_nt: TGCAGTGCTAGAGATCTGGGGGGCCTCCACAATGAGCAGTTCTTC
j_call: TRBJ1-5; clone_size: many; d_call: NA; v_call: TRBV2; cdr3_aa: CASKGEGQPQHF; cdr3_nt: TGTGCCAGCAAAGGGGAGGGTCAGCCCCAGCATTTT
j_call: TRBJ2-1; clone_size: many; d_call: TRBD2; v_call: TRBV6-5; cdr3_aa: CASTGGALFHEQFF; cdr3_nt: TGTGCCAGCACGGGGGGGGCTCTCTTCCATGAGCAGTTCTTC
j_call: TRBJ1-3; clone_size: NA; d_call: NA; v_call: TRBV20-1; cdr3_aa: CSASTGGPSGNTIYF; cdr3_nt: TGCAGTGCTAGTACCGGCGGCCCCTCTGGAAACACCATATATTTT
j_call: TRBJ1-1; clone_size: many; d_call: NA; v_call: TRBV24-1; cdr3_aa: CATSGGRTEAFF; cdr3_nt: TGTGCCACCAGCGGAGGGAGGACTGAAGCTTTCTTT
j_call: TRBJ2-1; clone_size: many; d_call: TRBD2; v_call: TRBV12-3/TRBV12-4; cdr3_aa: CASSKGLAEVYNEQFF; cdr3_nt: TGTGCCAGCAGTAAGGGACTAGCCGAGGTATACAATGAGCAGTTCTTC
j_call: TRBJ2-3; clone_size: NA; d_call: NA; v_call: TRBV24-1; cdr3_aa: CATSDFKADTQYF; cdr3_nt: TGTGCCACCAGTGATTTTAAGGCAGATACGCAGTATTTT
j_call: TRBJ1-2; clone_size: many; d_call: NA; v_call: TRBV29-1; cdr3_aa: CSVEDRSLYGYTF; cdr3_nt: TGCAGCGTCGAGGACAGATCACTCTATGGCTACACCTTC
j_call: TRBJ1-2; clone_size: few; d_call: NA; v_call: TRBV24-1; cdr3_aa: CATNRRRGANYGYTF; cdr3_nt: TGTGCCACCAATCGCCGCCGGGGAGCTAACTATGGCTACACCTTC
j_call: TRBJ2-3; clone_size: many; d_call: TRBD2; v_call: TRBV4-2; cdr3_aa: CASSQAHSGEDTQYF; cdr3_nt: TGTGCCAGCAGCCAAGCCCATAGCGGGGAGGATACGCAGTATTTT